The 30 T cell receptor beta chains below all came from one sample that was sequenced in a study of T cell responses to AZD1222 COVID-19 vaccine. TCRdb keeps only in-frame clones here, not all; method: immunoSEQ multiplex PCR. The data show around 160,000 clones, around 90% seen once. The specimen was peripheral blood, collected on day 0 of AZD1222 vaccination. The receptors stem from an adult in good health.

This chain uses TRBV9 with TRBJ1-6; TRBD1 aligns across 11 bases. Germline V gives CDR1 SGDLS, CDR2 YYNGEE. CDR3 length equals 15 residues. The junction had 1 base not matched to a gene; V was cut back by 3 bases and J by 5 bases. As DNA, the CDR3 is TGTGCCAGCAGCGCGGGACAGGGGGATAATTCACCCCTCCACTTT. It yields the protein CASSAGQGDNSPLHF.

The genes are TRBV6-5 and TRBJ1-1; weak D call: TRBD1 (5 bases). V dropped 7 bases and J dropped 0 bases, with 12 bases sitting between them. The CDR3 totals 14 residues. Germline loops: CDR1 MNHEY, CDR2 SVGAGI. The CDR3 DNA is TGTGCCAGCACCCCGACAGTTTTGAACACTGAAGCTTTCTTT. Amino acid sequence: CASTPTVLNTEAFF.

The chain links TRBV28 to TRBJ2-7; 8 bases align to TRBD2. Per the germline V gene, CDR1 is MDHEN and CDR2 is SYDVKM. This CDR3 has 14 amino acids. V trimming: 3 bases; J trimming: 5 bases; junction bases outside the gene matches: 6. The CDR3 nucleotides read TGTGCCAGCAGTTTTGGAGCGGGAGTAAACGAGCAGTACTTC. Protein sequence: CASSFGAGVNEQYF.

CDR3 bases: TGTGCCAGCAGCACCTCGGTCGGGCTAGCGGGAGGCGAGCAGTACTTC. Translating gives CASSTSVGLAGGEQYF. The chain carries TRBV13 and TRBJ2-7; 11 bases line up with TRBD2. The V gene's germline CDR1 is PRHDT and CDR2 FYEKMQ (reference sequence). The CDR3 length is 16 residues. V dropped 5 bases and J dropped 6; count of bases not matched to a gene: 12.

The V call is TRBV27, the J call TRBJ2-1, with 7 bases aligning to TRBD2. There are 16 residues in the CDR3. J gave up 5 bases and V 5 bases, and 12 bases lay outside the gene matches. Germline lookup yields CDR1 MNHEY and CDR2 SMNVEV (reference sequence). The CDR3 coding sequence is TGTGCCAGCAGTGTCCTAGGAGCGGGGCGAAACAATGAGCAGTTCTTC. Translating gives CASSVLGAGRNNEQFF.

The chain recombines TRBV27 with TRBJ1-2, with 7 bases lining up with TRBD1. CDR1 and CDR2 (germline): MNHEY, SMNVEV (reference sequence). The CDR3 totals 12 residues. V trimming: 6 bases; J trimming: 8 bases; junction bases outside the gene matches: 6. DNA for the CDR3: TGTGCCAGCAGCCCGGACAGGCGGGGCTACACCTTC. Translating it yields CASSPDRRGYTF.

This chain links TRBV24-1 with TRBJ2-7; the D gene is possibly TRBD2 (5 bases). The CDR3 spans 16 residues. Germline CDR1 is KGHDR and CDR2 is SFDVKD. V was clipped by 3 bases and J by 6 bases, with 20 bases between them. The CDR3: CATSDARVGSAGEQYF. The CDR3 region has the DNA TGTGCCACCAGTGATGCCCGGGTCGGAAGTGCGGGCGAGCAGTACTTC.

The CDR3 here is CASSQARLAGDTDTQYF. Here the CDR3 DNA reads TGTGCCAGCAGCCAAGCCCGACTAGCGGGGGACACAGATACGCAGTATTTT. The V gene is TRBV4-2, the J gene TRBJ2-3, with TRBD2 matching over 12 bases. Losses at the gene ends were 1 base for V and 2 bases for J; bases not matched to a gene: 4. Germline CDR1 is LGHNA and CDR2 is YNFKEQ. The CDR3 sequence is 17 residues long.

The chain has TRBV11-1 and TRBJ2-5; 13 bases line up with TRBD2. This CDR3 is built from 16 residues. In germline, CDR1 is SGHAT, CDR2 FQDESV (reference sequence). V lost 5 bases to trimming and J lost 1 base; unmatched junction nucleotides: 4. The CDR3 loop is CASSNRLAGGQETQYF. The CDR3 DNA sequence: TGTGCCAGCAGCAATAGACTAGCGGGAGGCCAAGAGACCCAGTACTTC.

The chain combines TRBV6-5 with TRBJ1-2; D is unresolved. Germline CDR1 and CDR2: MNHEY and SVGAGI. The V end was cut by 7 bases, the J end by 0 bases, with 9 bases between. The CDR3 is 13 residues long. The CDR3 nucleotides read TGTGCCAGCATGGGCCAGACTAACTATGGCTACACCTTC. Amino acid sequence: CASMGQTNYGYTF.

The rearrangement joins TRBV4-3 to TRBJ2-3, with D possibly matching TRBD2 (6 bases). Trimming left V 0 bases short and J 6 bases short, with 13 bases between. The germline CDR1 and CDR2 sequences are LGHNA and YSLEER. CDR3 size: 15 residues. The CDR3 sequence is CASSQDIGSPDTQYF. The CDR3 DNA follows: TGCGCCAGCAGCCAAGATATCGGGAGCCCGGATACGCAGTATTTT.

The rearrangement uses TRBV5-1 and TRBJ2-5, with D perhaps matching TRBD1 (5 bases). Per the germline V gene, CDR1 is SGHRS and CDR2 is YFSETQ. Trimming cost V 0 bases and J 0 bases, with 6 bases left between them. There are 14 residues in the CDR3. The CDR3 nucleotides read TGCGCCAGCAGCTTGGAGGGGTACCAAGAGACCCAGTACTTC. Protein sequence: CASSLEGYQETQYF. Full variable domain (outside the CDR3, taken from reference TRBV5-1 and TRBJ2-5): KAGVTQTPRYLIKTRGQQVTLSCSPISGHRSVSWYQQTPGQGLQFLFEYFSETQRNKGNFPGRFSGRQFSNSRSEMNVSTLELGDSALYLCASSLEGYQETQYFGPGTRLLVL.

This chain connects TRBV5-8 to TRBJ2-2; D is uncertain. This CDR3 region has 14 residues. From germline, CDR1 is SGHTS and CDR2 YDEGEE. V lost 6 bases to trimming and J lost 4 bases, with 13 bases between them. The CDR3 coding sequence is TGTGCCAGCATCTCTCGGCTTGGCACCGGGGAGCTGTTTTTT. Its translation: CASISRLGTGELFF.

The chain employs TRBV3-1 (or the pseudogene TRBV3-2) and TRBJ1-2; 9 bases are a match to TRBD1. There are 16 residues in the CDR3. With 1 base clipped from V and 4 bases from J, the junction kept 7 bases outside the gene matches. CDR1 is LGHDT, CDR2 YNNKEL, per germline (reference sequence). The CDR3 region has the DNA TGTGCCAGCAGCCAAGTACAGGGGGCAGGCGGCTATGGCTACACCTTC. Protein product: CASSQVQGAGGYGYTF.

V usage is TRBV3-1 (or the pseudogene TRBV3-2) and J usage is TRBJ2-7; D uncertain. V was shortened by 1 base and J by 7 bases, with 5 bases between the two germline ends. The CDR3 spans 11 residues. Germline V gene lookup returns CDR1 LGHDT and CDR2 YNNKEL (reference sequence). The CDR3 loop is CASSQAREQYF. The CDR3, as DNA: TGTGCCAGCAGCCAAGCCCGTGAGCAGTACTTC.

The chain recombines TRBV4-3 with TRBJ2-1, with 12 bases fitting TRBD2. The V gene's germline CDR1 is LGHNA and CDR2 YSLEER. The CDR3 is 17 residues long. With 1 base clipped from V and 4 bases from J, the junction kept 5 bases outside the gene matches. CDR3 nucleotides: TGCGCCAGCAGCCAAGTACCCCTAGCGGGGGGGTACAATGAGCAGTTCTTC. Amino acids: CASSQVPLAGGYNEQFF.

This sequence joins TRBV11-3 and TRBJ2-3; TRBD1 or TRBD2 may be the D gene (5 bases each). V was pared by 5 bases and J by 0 bases, with 6 bases between. Germline loops: CDR1 SGHNT, CDR2 YENEEA. This CDR3 region has 13 residues. This CDR3 reads CASSRDSTDTQYF. For the CDR3, the DNA is TGTGCCAGCAGCCGGGACAGCACAGATACGCAGTATTTT. The complete variable domain, with remaining parts taken from reference TRBV11-3 and TRBJ2-3, reads EAGVVQSPRYKIIEKKQPVAFWCNPISGHNTLYWYLQNLGQGPELLIRYENEEAVDDSQLPKDRFSAERLKGVDSTLKIQPAELGDSAVYLCASSRDSTDTQYFGPGTRLTVL.

This chain links TRBV4-1 with TRBJ1-2, with 7 bases identical to TRBD1. Germline CDR1 is MGHRA and CDR2 is YSYEKL. Trimming at V came to 0 bases and at J to 2 bases, leaving 3 bases not matched to a gene. The CDR3 loop spans 15 amino acids. Here the CDR3 DNA reads TGCGCCAGCAGCCAAGACCCAGGGGGGAACTATGGCTACACCTTC. The encoded protein is CASSQDPGGNYGYTF.

V gene TRBV27 combines with J gene TRBJ1-2; perhaps TRBD1 as D (5 bases). V lost 4 bases and J 4 bases, leaving 22 bases between the germline ends. The germline V gene has CDR1 MNHEY and CDR2 SMNVEV (reference sequence). This CDR3 is built from 17 residues. In nucleotides, the CDR3 is TGTGCCAGCAGTTCCCCCGCCCGCCAGGGATTTGGCTATGGCTACACCTTC. This encodes CASSSPARQGFGYGYTF.

This chain connects TRBV10-3 to TRBJ1-2; no firm D call. V lost 7 bases, J lost 3 bases, and 12 bases lay in between. Germline CDR1 is ENHRY and CDR2 is SYGVKD. The CDR3 covers 13 residues. CDR3 region: CAIKRMGDYGYTF. DNA for the CDR3: TGTGCCATCAAGAGGATGGGTGACTATGGCTACACCTTC.

The chain links TRBV29-1 to TRBJ2-2, with 7 bases fitting TRBD2. This CDR3 contains 14 residues. The V gene end was trimmed by 7 bases and the J gene end by 4 bases; junction bases not matched to a gene: 9. Germline assignment: CDR1 SQVTM and CDR2 ANQGSEA. The chain's CDR3 is CSAVAGGTTGELFF. The CDR3 DNA is TGCAGCGCCGTTGCCGGGGGGACCACCGGGGAGCTGTTTTTT.

The chain links TRBV7-9 to TRBJ2-1; the match to TRBD1 covers 10 bases. This CDR3 has 14 residues. Germline loops: CDR1 SEHNR, CDR2 FQNEAQ (reference sequence). The junction had 4 bases not matched to a gene; V was cut back by 7 bases and J by 4 bases. The CDR3 DNA reads TGTGCCAGCACCCTGGACAGGGGGTACAATGAGCAGTTCTTC. Translating it yields CASTLDRGYNEQFF.

V usage is TRBV4-3 and J usage is TRBJ1-5; D is uncertain. CDR3 length: 14 amino acids. Deletions cut 1 base from V and 9 bases from J, with 13 bases between. Germline values: CDR1 LGHNA, CDR2 YSLEER. The CDR3 DNA is TGCGCCAGCAGCCAAGGCAGCGGATCGCGGCCCCAGCATTTT. It codes for CASSQGSGSRPQHF.

This sequence joins TRBV24-1 and TRBJ2-1, with D possibly matching TRBD1 (6 bases). CDR3 size: 16 residues. CDR1 and CDR2 (germline): KGHDR, SFDVKD. The germline V and J ends were trimmed by 3 bases and 2 bases, with 13 bases remaining between them. This CDR3 reads CATSDPQGGPYNEQFF. In DNA, the CDR3 is TGTGCCACCAGTGATCCTCAAGGGGGACCCTACAATGAGCAGTTCTTC.

This chain connects TRBV6-1 to TRBJ2-6, with no clear D. Trimming took off 3 bases at V and 0 bases at J, with 6 bases between the two ends. In germline, CDR1 is MNHNS, CDR2 SASEGT. The CDR3 length is 15 residues. CDR3 DNA: TGTGCCAGCAGTGACGTCACCTCTGGGGCCAACGTCCTGACTTTC. It specifies CASSDVTSGANVLTF.

The chain has TRBV6-5 and TRBJ1-3; no definite D call. V was clipped by 0 bases and J by 10 bases, with 10 bases between them. The CDR3 contains 13 residues. CDR1 MNHEY and CDR2 SVGAGI come from the germline V gene. CDR3 in DNA: TGTGCCAGCAGTTACTCGAGAGCGAAAACCATATATTTT. Residues: CASSYSRAKTIYF.

CDR3 sequence (DNA): TGTGCCAGCAGCTCCCGCAGACGCCGGGACACCAGCGGAAACACCATATATTTT. This translates into CASSSRRRRDTSGNTIYF. The rearrangement joins TRBV13 to TRBJ1-3; weak D call: TRBD1 (6 bases). The CDR3 covers 18 residues. Germline V CDR1 and CDR2: PRHDT, FYEKMQ (reference sequence). Trimming left V 4 bases short and J 4 bases short, with 23 bases between. The complete variable domain, with remaining parts taken from reference TRBV13 and TRBJ1-3, reads AAGVIQSPRHLIKEKRETATLKCYPIPRHDTVYWYQQGPGQDPQFLISFYEKMQSDKGSIPDRFSAQQFSDYHSELNMSSLELGDSALYFCASSSRRRRDTSGNTIYFGEGSWLTVV.

This chain uses TRBV7-9 with TRBJ2-3; D is unclear. Germline assignment: CDR1 SEHNR and CDR2 FQNEAQ (reference sequence). The CDR3 length is 15 residues. Trimming left V 1 base short and J 2 bases short, with 10 bases between. This CDR3 is CASSLEMAVTDTQYF. The DNA for the CDR3 is TGTGCCAGCAGCTTAGAAATGGCGGTCACAGATACGCAGTATTTT.

V usage is TRBV3-1 (or the pseudogene TRBV3-2) and J usage is TRBJ1-1; D gene unclear. Trimming cost V 5 bases and J 8 bases, with 9 bases left between them. The CDR3 extends over 11 amino acids. The germline CDR1 and CDR2 sequences are LGHDT and YNNKEL (reference sequence). The CDR3 spells CASSSRGEAFF. For the CDR3, the DNA is TGTGCCAGCAGCTCCCGCGGGGAAGCTTTCTTT.

The CDR3: CASGVTGLSPLHF. Here the CDR3 DNA reads TGTGCCAGCGGCGTGACAGGATTGTCACCCCTCCACTTT. This chain connects TRBV7-9 to TRBJ1-6, with a possible D match to TRBD1 (6 bases). The germline gives CDR1 SEHNR, CDR2 FQNEAQ (reference sequence). The length of the CDR3 is 13 residues. Trimming left V 8 bases short and J 10 bases short, with 15 bases between.